Listed here are 20 T cell receptor beta chains from one sample, sequenced in a study of cytomegalovirus exposure and HLA in healthy donors. In the PCR, 60 Vbeta and 13 Jbeta primers were used. This table comes from immunoSEQ multiplex PCR, and its TCRdb copy is limited to in-frame clones, with some not included. The sample has under 170,000 clones, 79% seen once. Source material: PBMCs. The receptor source for this set is a human donor in good health.

The V and J genes are TRBV6-5 and TRBJ1-3; D unresolved. V was trimmed by 6 bases and J by 0 bases, leaving 12 bases between them. The CDR3 has 15 amino acids. Germline V CDR1 and CDR2: MNHEY, SVGAGI. Here the CDR3 reads CASSNRMSSGNTIYF. CDR3 sequence (DNA): TGTGCCAGCAGCAACAGAATGAGCTCTGGAAACACCATATATTTT.

This clone was recorded a few times. In DNA form, the CDR3 reads TGTGCCAGTTCAGTGTCAAGCAGGGAGACCCAGTACTTC. Its protein is CASSVSSRETQYF. This sequence joins TRBV28 and TRBJ2-5; D remains ambiguous. CDR3 length equals 13 residues. V lost 9 bases to trimming and J lost 5 bases, with 16 bases between them. Germline V gives CDR1 MDHEN, CDR2 SYDVKM.

The chain uses TRBV15 and TRBJ1-4, with TRBD1 matching over 10 bases. Per the germline V gene, CDR1 is LNHNV and CDR2 is YYDKDF (reference sequence). The CDR3 length is 16 residues. The V gene end was trimmed by 2 bases and the J gene end by 7 bases; junction bases not matched to a gene: 7. CDR3 sequence reads: CATSRRDRGVGEKLFF. The CDR3 DNA sequence: TGTGCCACCAGCAGAAGGGACAGGGGAGTCGGTGAAAAACTGTTTTTT.

V is TRBV6-5 and J is TRBJ1-1; 10 bases align to TRBD1. V trimming: 5 bases; J trimming: 10 bases; junction bases outside the gene matches: 10. CDR1 is MNHEY and CDR2 is SVGAGI in the germline V gene. The CDR3 extends over 14 amino acids. CDR3 nucleotide sequence: TGTGCCAGCAGTAAGACAGGGGGCCAGGGCGTAGCTTTCTTT. This translates into CASSKTGGQGVAFF.

The sample holds a few counts of this clone. This chain links TRBV5-1 with TRBJ2-1; D unresolved. The V gene lost 0 bases and the J gene lost 0 bases, with 7 bases spanning the gap. There are 15 residues in the CDR3. Germline CDR1 and CDR2: SGHRS and YFSETQ. CDR3 DNA sequence: TGCGCCAGCAGCTTGGATCTGAGCTCCTACAATGAGCAGTTCTTC. It translates to CASSLDLSSYNEQFF.

Only one count was recorded for this clone. The rearrangement links TRBV11-2 to TRBJ2-5, with D maybe TRBD2 (6 bases). The germline CDR1 and CDR2 sequences are SGHAT and FQNNGV. The CDR3 runs 15 residues. Trimming took 2 bases from V and 4 from J, leaving 14 bases between them. CDR3 bases: TGTGCCAGCAGCTTACTGTCGGGGGTCGGAGAGACCCAGTACTTC. Translating it yields CASSLLSGVGETQYF.

The V and J genes are TRBV6-6 and TRBJ2-2; D is unresolved. CDR1 is MNHNY, CDR2 SVGAGI, per germline (reference sequence). The V end was cut by 7 bases, the J end by 2 bases, with 14 bases between. This CDR3 is 15 amino acids long. The CDR3 spells CASNPDNINTGELFF. DNA of the CDR3: TGTGCCAGCAACCCCGACAACATTAACACCGGGGAGCTGTTTTTT.

This chain links TRBV28 with TRBJ1-5, with TRBD1 matching 10 bases. V was clipped by 6 bases and J by 4 bases; unmatched bases: 9. The CDR3 contains 16 residues. Germline CDR1 reads MDHEN; CDR2 reads SYDVKM. CDR3 DNA sequence: TGTGCCAGCAGGCCGACAGGGGGCTCGGGGAATCAGCCCCAGCATTTT. Its translation is CASRPTGGSGNQPQHF.

The rearrangement uses TRBV6-1 and TRBJ2-3, with TRBD2 matching over 12 bases. After removal of 1 base from V and 11 bases from J, the junction contained 4 bases not matched to a gene. Germline V gene sequence: CDR1 MNHNS, CDR2 SASEGT. The CDR3 spans 14 residues. CDR3 sequence: CASSEGTSGIRQYF. The CDR3 DNA reads TGTGCCAGCAGTGAAGGGACTAGCGGGATTAGGCAGTATTTT.

The CDR3 protein is CASSWNSGGSYEQYF. CDR3 nucleotide sequence: TGTGCCAGTAGTTGGAACAGCGGGGGTTCCTACGAGCAGTACTTC. This rearrangement joins TRBV19 to TRBJ2-7; 8 nucleotides match TRBD2. This CDR3 spans 15 amino acids. Trimming removed 5 bases from V and 1 base from J; junction bases left unmatched: 7. Germline V lookup: CDR1 LNHDA, CDR2 SQIVND (reference sequence).

V is TRBV4-2 and J is TRBJ2-2; 8 nucleotides align to TRBD1. Trimming cost V 1 base and J 3 bases; bases outside gene matches: 7. Germline CDR1 reads LGHNA; CDR2 reads YNFKEQ. This CDR3 region has 17 residues. The DNA for the CDR3 is TGTGCCAGCAGCCAAGTACGGGGACAGGCCTACACCGGGGAGCTGTTTTTT. Protein product: CASSQVRGQAYTGELFF.

The chain recombines TRBV6-5 with TRBJ2-7, with TRBD1 matching 9 bases. The germline V gene has CDR1 MNHEY and CDR2 SVGAGI. The V segment lost 5 bases and the J segment 4 bases; nucleotides outside the gene matches: 9. CDR3 length: 15 amino acids. CDR3 region: CASSSPGQGRYEQYF. CDR3 coding DNA: TGTGCCAGCAGTAGCCCGGGACAGGGACGGTACGAGCAGTACTTC.

The chain uses TRBV27 and TRBJ2-7, with a possible D match to TRBD2 (6 bases). The ends were cut back, 0 bases at V and 0 bases at J, with 15 bases in the middle. The CDR3 totals 17 residues. Germline CDR1 reads MNHEY; CDR2 reads SMNVEV (reference sequence). CDR3 in DNA: TGTGCCAGCAGTTTATCGGGGGGTCTTACACTCTCCTACGAGCAGTACTTC. Protein product: CASSLSGGLTLSYEQYF.

The rearrangement links TRBV4-2 to TRBJ2-3; the match to TRBD2 covers 8 bases. There are 16 residues in the CDR3. V was clipped by 0 bases and J by 2 bases; unmatched bases: 4. Looked up from germline, CDR1 is LGHNA and CDR2 is YNFKEQ. The CDR3 reads CASSQDPRGATDTQYF. Written as DNA, the CDR3 is TGTGCCAGCAGCCAAGATCCGCGGGGGGCCACAGATACGCAGTATTTT.

The rearrangement joins TRBV7-8 to TRBJ2-7, with TRBD2 matching over 13 bases. There are 16 residues in the CDR3. The ends lost 2 bases at V and 7 bases at J; junction bases unmatched: 8. CDR1 is SGHVS and CDR2 is FQNEAQ in the germline V gene. CDR3 sequence: CASSLRTSGSLREQYF. The CDR3 nucleotides read TGTGCCAGCAGCTTAAGGACTAGCGGGAGTCTGAGGGAGCAGTACTTC.

The chain carries TRBV2 and TRBJ2-7; D perhaps matches TRBD1 (5 bases). With 5 bases removed from V and 0 bases from J, the gap between germline ends came to 8 bases. Looked up from germline, CDR1 is SNHLY and CDR2 is FYNNEI. CDR3 size: 13 residues. CDR3 region: CASSFDSSYEQYF. CDR3 coding DNA: TGTGCCAGCAGTTTCGACAGCTCCTACGAGCAGTACTTC.

This sequence joins TRBV25-1 and TRBJ1-1, with 7 bases lining up with TRBD1. CDR3 length equals 14 residues. Losses at the gene ends were 1 base for V and 1 base for J; bases not matched to a gene: 0. Germline lookup yields CDR1 MGHDK and CDR2 SYGVNS. The CDR3 loop reads CASSESGGNTEAFF. CDR3 DNA: TGTGCCAGCAGTGAATCAGGGGGGAACACTGAAGCTTTCTTT. The variable domain in full, with the rest retrieved from reference TRBV25-1 and TRBJ1-1, is EADIYQTPRYLVIGTGKKITLECSQTMGHDKMYWYQQDPGMELHLIHYSYGVNSTEKGDLSSESTVSRIRTEHFPLTLESARPSHTSQYLCASSESGGNTEAFFGQGTRLTVV.

V is TRBV7-2 and J is TRBJ2-2, with 8 bases matching TRBD1. The CDR3 is 17 residues long. Germline V gene lookup returns CDR1 SGHTA and CDR2 FQGNSA. Trimming cost V 2 bases and J 6 bases; bases outside gene matches: 11. CDR3 sequence reads: CASSLWFPAGGPGELFF. Here the CDR3 DNA reads TGTGCCAGCAGCTTATGGTTCCCGGCAGGGGGCCCCGGGGAGCTGTTTTTT.

This rearrangement joins TRBV7-2 to TRBJ2-1, with a tentative D call TRBD2 (6 bases). CDR1 and CDR2 from the germline V gene are SGHTA and FQGNSA. The CDR3 spans 15 residues. The germline V and J ends were trimmed by 5 bases and 2 bases, with 13 bases remaining between them. CDR3 sequence: CASSGGAGTYNEQFF. CDR3 bases: TGTGCCAGCAGCGGAGGGGCGGGGACCTACAATGAGCAGTTCTTC.

V gene TRBV6-6 combines with J gene TRBJ1-3; possibly TRBD1 for D (6 bases). V lost 6 bases to trimming and J lost 0 bases, with 12 bases between them. Per germline, CDR1 MNHNY and CDR2 SVGAGI (reference sequence). The CDR3 has 15 amino acids. As DNA, the CDR3 is TGTGCCAGCAGCCCTACAGGGAGCTCTGGAAACACCATATATTTT. Its protein is CASSPTGSSGNTIYF.